A single sample is the source of the 16 T cell receptor beta chains below, sequenced in a study of CD4+ T cells in melanoma (dated by TCRdb to 2022 to 2024). The library relied on the immunoSEQ multiplex PCR assay. TCRdb re-hosts the immuneACCESS table, in-frame sequences only. Its copies lack some clones; in the studies checked, an unresolved V gene accounts for under half of them, and the cause for the rest is not known. The sample includes over 130,000 clones, with over 90% observed a single time. Less than 2% of the sample rests with the top ten. These receptors all come from a human donor with melanoma.

This chain uses TRBV7-9 with TRBJ2-1, with TRBD2 identical over 11 bases. Germline V CDR1 and CDR2: SEHNR, FQNEAQ (reference sequence). The CDR3 loop spans 17 amino acids. The V and J ends lost 4 bases and 5 bases, in that order; junction bases with no gene match: 10. In nucleotides, the CDR3 is TGTGCCAGCAGCTCGCCGATAGCGGGGGGGAACCACAATGAGCAGTTCTTC. It is translated as CASSSPIAGGNHNEQFF.

J is TRBJ2-4 and V is TRBV6-1; weak D call: TRBD2 (6 bases). The CDR3 is made up of 15 amino acids. Trimming took 6 bases from V and 0 from J, leaving 12 bases between them. Germline V CDR1 and CDR2: MNHNS, SASEGT. CDR3 nucleotides: TGTGCCAGCAGGCGGGACTCGCTAGCCAAAAACATTCAGTACTTC. Its protein is CASRRDSLAKNIQYF.

In its sample, this clone was seen once. This CDR3 is also generated by other DNA sequences in the sample. The rearrangement uses TRBV9 and TRBJ1-6; 9 bases are a match to TRBD1. The CDR3 totals 17 residues. The V gene's germline CDR1 is SGDLS and CDR2 YYNGEE. The trim removed 2 bases at V and 1 base at J, leaving 4 bases unmatched. The CDR3 here is CASSVGQGRSYNSPLHF. In DNA form, the CDR3 reads TGTGCCAGCAGCGTGGGACAGGGTCGGTCCTATAATTCACCCCTCCACTTT.

The rearrangement links TRBV7-9 to TRBJ2-7, with TRBD1 identical over 7 bases. Unmatched junction bases numbered 12, after V lost 5 bases and J lost 2 bases. This CDR3 region has 16 residues. Germline V CDR1 and CDR2: SEHNR, FQNEAQ (reference sequence). CDR3 nucleotides: TGTGCCAGCAGCCCGCCTCCGGGACAGACTACCTACGAGCAGTACTTC. It is translated as CASSPPPGQTTYEQYF.

The J gene is TRBJ1-1, the V gene TRBV7-9; no firm D call. The ends were cut back, 5 bases at V and 1 base at J, with 2 bases in the middle. Germline V gene sequence: CDR1 SEHNR, CDR2 FQNEAQ (reference sequence). The CDR3 is made up of 11 amino acids. The CDR3, as DNA: TGTGCCAGCAGCGAGAACACTGAAGCTTTCTTT. Translation: CASSENTEAFF.

The rearrangement joins TRBV5-1 to TRBJ1-1, with D uncertain. The CDR3 extends over 16 amino acids. CDR1 is SGHRS, CDR2 YFSETQ, per germline. V was shortened by 1 base and J by 1 base, with 14 bases between the two germline ends. In DNA, the CDR3 is TGCGCCAGCAGCTTGCGCGGAAAAGAACCGAACACTGAAGCTTTCTTT. Translation: CASSLRGKEPNTEAFF.

The chain carries TRBV5-1 and TRBJ2-5, with D possibly being TRBD2 (5 bases). The V and J ends lost 1 base and 0 bases respectively, with 7 bases between them. The CDR3 has 14 amino acids. Germline V gene sequence: CDR1 SGHRS, CDR2 YFSETQ. CDR3 nucleotides: TGCGCCAGCAGCTTGTTGGGAGACCAAGAGACCCAGTACTTC. Protein product: CASSLLGDQETQYF.

V gene TRBV5-1 combines with J gene TRBJ1-2; D may be TRBD1 (5 bases). The V gene's germline CDR1 is SGHRS and CDR2 YFSETQ. Trimming took off 0 bases at V and 5 bases at J, with 23 bases between the two ends. The CDR3 covers 18 residues. As DNA, the CDR3 is TGCGCCAGCAGCTTGGTTGCGGACACAAGGTCAGCTCAGTATGGCTACACCTTC. Translating gives CASSLVADTRSAQYGYTF.

CDR3 DNA sequence: TGTGCCAGCAGTGAAGCCCCAGGGGGGAACCTAAAACTGTTTTTT. Its translation is CASSEAPGGNLKLFF. The J gene is TRBJ1-4, the V gene TRBV6-1, with TRBD1 identical over 7 bases. The CDR3 covers 15 residues. V gave up 0 bases and J gave up 10 bases; unmatched junction bases: 8. Germline CDR1 reads MNHNS; CDR2 reads SASEGT.

The CDR3 loop is CASTPVGYTF. CDR3 DNA: TGTGCCAGTACCCCAGTAGGCTACACCTTC. The V gene is TRBV7-3, the J gene TRBJ1-2, with unresolved D. The V and J ends lost 9 bases and 8 bases respectively, with 10 bases between them. CDR1 is SGHTA and CDR2 is FQGTGA in the germline V gene. There are 10 residues in the CDR3.

The chain carries TRBV6-5 and TRBJ2-5; D unresolved. This CDR3 has 14 amino acids. Trimming took 4 bases from V and 2 from J, leaving 11 bases between them. Germline V lookup: CDR1 MNHEY, CDR2 SVGAGI. Here the CDR3 reads CASSFVHSQETQYF. The CDR3 nucleotides read TGTGCCAGCAGTTTCGTTCACAGTCAAGAGACCCAGTACTTC.

This CDR3 reads CASSSRGRNQETQYF. In DNA, the CDR3 is TGTGCCAGCAGCTCCCGGGGCAGAAACCAAGAGACCCAGTACTTC. The V gene is TRBV4-2, the J gene TRBJ2-5; D possibly matches TRBD1 or TRBD2 (5 bases each). CDR3 length: 15 residues. Trimming stripped 5 bases from V and 0 bases from J, with 13 bases between. CDR1 LGHNA and CDR2 YNFKEQ come from the germline V gene.

V gene TRBV5-1 combines with J gene TRBJ1-4, with 8 bases aligning to TRBD1. CDR1 and CDR2 (germline): SGHRS, YFSETQ. V was pared by 1 base and J by 3 bases, with 5 bases of the junction left unmatched. The CDR3 is 16 residues long. The CDR3: CASSLTQGAANEKLFF. The CDR3 bases are TGCGCCAGCAGCTTGACTCAGGGGGCGGCTAATGAAAAACTGTTTTTT.

This chain links TRBV7-6 with TRBJ2-7; TRBD2 matches 9 bases. The CDR3 spans 16 residues. Unmatched junction bases numbered 6, after V lost 0 bases and J lost 3 bases. The germline V gene encodes CDR1 SGHVS and CDR2 FNYEAQ. The CDR3 DNA reads TGTGCCAGCAGCTTAGCTGGGCGGGGGGGAGTCTACGAGCAGTACTTC. It codes for CASSLAGRGGVYEQYF.

The chain uses TRBV5-1 and TRBJ1-1; D is ambiguous. V lost 3 bases to trimming and J lost 1 base, with 13 bases between them. Germline lookup yields CDR1 SGHRS and CDR2 YFSETQ. The CDR3 sequence is 15 residues long. The CDR3 DNA reads as TGCGCCAGCAGCTCCAACGTCGGGTCGAACACTGAAGCTTTCTTT. Protein: CASSSNVGSNTEAFF.

This chain links TRBV5-5 with TRBJ2-3; 10 nucleotides match TRBD2. The V and J ends lost 2 bases and 0 bases, in that order; junction bases with no gene match: 0. Germline V gene data show CDR1 as SGHKS and CDR2 as YYEKEE (reference sequence). The CDR3 sequence is 15 residues long. The CDR3 DNA reads TGTGCCAGCAGCTTACTAGCGGGGAGCACAGATACGCAGTATTTT. Its translation is CASSLLAGSTDTQYF.